One TCR beta chain is described in this entry. TCR beta from blood CD8+ and CD4+ T cells was sequenced. This record comes from a study of CD8 T cells in Susac syndrome. A quantity of 0.5 to 1 ug RNA underwent reverse transcription using random hexamers. TCRdb reprocessed the immunoSEQ multiplex PCR reads via MiXCR and lists one record per CDR3 protein. Here the sample spans approximately 300,000 distinct CDR3 sequences, approximately 90% being singletons. Unmatched junction bases numbered 4, after V lost 6 bases and J lost 5 bases. Germline V gene data show CDR1 as LNHDA and CDR2 as SQIVND (reference sequence). The CDR3 covers 13 residues.

This receptor was taken from a human donor with multiple sclerosis. This chain uses TRBV19 with TRBJ2-7, with 10 bases aligning to TRBD1. Source material: CD8+ T cells from PBMCs. CDR3 nucleotide sequence: TGTGCCAGTAGCGCCGGGACAGGGGACGAGCAGTACTTC. Translated: CASSAGTGDEQYF.